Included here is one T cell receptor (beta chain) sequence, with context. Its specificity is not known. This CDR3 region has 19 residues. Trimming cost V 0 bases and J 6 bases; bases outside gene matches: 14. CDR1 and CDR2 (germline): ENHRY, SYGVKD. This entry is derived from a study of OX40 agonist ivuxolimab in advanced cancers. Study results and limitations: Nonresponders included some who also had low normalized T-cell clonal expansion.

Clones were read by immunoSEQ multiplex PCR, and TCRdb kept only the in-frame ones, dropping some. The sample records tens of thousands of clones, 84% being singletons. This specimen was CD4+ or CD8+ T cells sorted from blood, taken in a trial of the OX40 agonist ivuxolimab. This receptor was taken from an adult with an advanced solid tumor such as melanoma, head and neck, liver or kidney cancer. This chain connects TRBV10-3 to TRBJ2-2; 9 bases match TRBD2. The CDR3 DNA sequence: TGTGCCATCAGTGAGTCTGGTAGCGGGAGCCTCGAAAGGCCCGGGGAGCTGTTTTTT. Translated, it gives CAISESGSGSLERPGELFF.